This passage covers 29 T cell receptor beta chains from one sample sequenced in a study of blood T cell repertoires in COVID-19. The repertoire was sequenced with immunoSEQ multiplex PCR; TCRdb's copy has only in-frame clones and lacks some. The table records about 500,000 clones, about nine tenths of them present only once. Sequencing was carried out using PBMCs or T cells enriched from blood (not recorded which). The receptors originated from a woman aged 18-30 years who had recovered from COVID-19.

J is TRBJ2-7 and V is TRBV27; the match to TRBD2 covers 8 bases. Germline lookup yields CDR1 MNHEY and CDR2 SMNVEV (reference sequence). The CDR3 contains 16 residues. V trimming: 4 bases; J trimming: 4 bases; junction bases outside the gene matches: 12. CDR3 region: CASSSTWTSRRYEQYF. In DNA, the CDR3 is TGTGCCAGCAGTTCCACATGGACTAGCCGACGGTACGAGCAGTACTTC.

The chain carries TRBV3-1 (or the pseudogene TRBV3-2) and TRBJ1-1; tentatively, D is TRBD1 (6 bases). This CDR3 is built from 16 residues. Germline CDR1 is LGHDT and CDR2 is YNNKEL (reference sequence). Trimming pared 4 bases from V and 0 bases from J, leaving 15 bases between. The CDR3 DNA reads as TGTGCCAGCAGCCTAGCCGCCGGGGACATGAACACTGAAGCTTTCTTT. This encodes CASSLAAGDMNTEAFF.

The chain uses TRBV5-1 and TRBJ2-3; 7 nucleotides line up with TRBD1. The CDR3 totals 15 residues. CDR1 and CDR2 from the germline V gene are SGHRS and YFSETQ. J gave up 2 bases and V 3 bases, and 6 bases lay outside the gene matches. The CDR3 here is CASSSLGQITDTQYF. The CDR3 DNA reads TGCGCCAGCAGCTCCCTGGGACAGATCACAGATACGCAGTATTTT.

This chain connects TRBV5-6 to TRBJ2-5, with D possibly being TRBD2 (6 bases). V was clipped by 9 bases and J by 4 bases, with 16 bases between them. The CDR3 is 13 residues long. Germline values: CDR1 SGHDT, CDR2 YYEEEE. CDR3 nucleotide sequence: TGTGCCACCTCGGAACCCGGGGGAGAGACCCAGTACTTC. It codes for CATSEPGGETQYF.

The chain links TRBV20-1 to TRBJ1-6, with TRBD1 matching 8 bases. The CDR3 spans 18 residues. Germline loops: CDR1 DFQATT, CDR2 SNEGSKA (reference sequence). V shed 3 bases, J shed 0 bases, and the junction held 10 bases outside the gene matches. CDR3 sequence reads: CSASTGGFLRSYNSPLHF. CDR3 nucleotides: TGCAGTGCTAGTACAGGGGGATTCCTTCGCTCCTATAATTCACCCCTCCACTTT.

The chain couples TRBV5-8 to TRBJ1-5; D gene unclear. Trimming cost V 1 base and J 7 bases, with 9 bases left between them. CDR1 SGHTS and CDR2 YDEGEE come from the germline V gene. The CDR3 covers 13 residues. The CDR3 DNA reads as TGTGCCAGCAGCTTGTCTGCGGGACAGCCCCAGCATTTT. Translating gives CASSLSAGQPQHF.

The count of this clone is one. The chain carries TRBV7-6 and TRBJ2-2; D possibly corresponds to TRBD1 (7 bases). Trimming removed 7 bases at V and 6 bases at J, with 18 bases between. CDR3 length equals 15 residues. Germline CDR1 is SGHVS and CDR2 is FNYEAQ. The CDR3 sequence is CASTGGGRAPGELFF. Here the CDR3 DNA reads TGTGCCAGCACCGGAGGGGGCAGAGCCCCCGGGGAGCTGTTTTTT.

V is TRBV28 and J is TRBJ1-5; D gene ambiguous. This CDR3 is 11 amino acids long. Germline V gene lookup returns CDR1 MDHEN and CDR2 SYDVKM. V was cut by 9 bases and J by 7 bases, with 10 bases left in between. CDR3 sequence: CASTRGQPQHF. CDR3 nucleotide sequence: TGTGCCAGTACTAGAGGGCAGCCCCAGCATTTT.

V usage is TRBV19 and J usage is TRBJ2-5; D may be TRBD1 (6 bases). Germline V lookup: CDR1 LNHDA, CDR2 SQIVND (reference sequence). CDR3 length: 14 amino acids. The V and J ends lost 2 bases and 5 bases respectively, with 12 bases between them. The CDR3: CASSIQGIGETQYF. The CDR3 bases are TGTGCCAGTAGTATACAGGGGATTGGGGAGACCCAGTACTTC.

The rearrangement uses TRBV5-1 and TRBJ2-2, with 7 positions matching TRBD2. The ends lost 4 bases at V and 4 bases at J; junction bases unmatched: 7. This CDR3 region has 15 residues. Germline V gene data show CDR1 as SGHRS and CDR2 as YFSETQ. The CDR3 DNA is TGCGCCAGCAGCGAACGGGAGGCGAGCACCGGGGAGCTGTTTTTT. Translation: CASSEREASTGELFF.

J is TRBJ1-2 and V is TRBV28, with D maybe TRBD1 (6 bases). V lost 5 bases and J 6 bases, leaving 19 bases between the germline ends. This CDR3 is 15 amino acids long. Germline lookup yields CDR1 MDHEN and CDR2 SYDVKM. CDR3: CASSPAGTGRHGYTF. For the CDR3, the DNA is TGTGCCAGCAGTCCCGCCGGCACAGGGAGACATGGCTACACCTTC.

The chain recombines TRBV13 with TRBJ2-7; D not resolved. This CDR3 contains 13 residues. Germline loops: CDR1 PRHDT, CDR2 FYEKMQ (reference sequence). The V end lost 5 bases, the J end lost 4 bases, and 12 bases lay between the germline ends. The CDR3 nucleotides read TGTGCCAGCAGCCTGCGCGGAAGGTACGAGCAGTACTTC. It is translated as CASSLRGRYEQYF.

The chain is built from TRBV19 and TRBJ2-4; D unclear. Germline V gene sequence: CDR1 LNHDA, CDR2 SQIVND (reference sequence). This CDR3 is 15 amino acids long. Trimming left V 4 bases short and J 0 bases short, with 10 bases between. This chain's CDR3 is CASSNLARAKNIQYF. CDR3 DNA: TGTGCCAGTAGTAACCTGGCCCGAGCCAAAAACATTCAGTACTTC.

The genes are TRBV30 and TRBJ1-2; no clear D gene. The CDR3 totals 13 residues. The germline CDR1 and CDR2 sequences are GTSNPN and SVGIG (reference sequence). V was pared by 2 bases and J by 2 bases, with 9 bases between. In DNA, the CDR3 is TGTGCCTGGAGTATACTGAAGAACTATGGCTACACCTTC. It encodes CAWSILKNYGYTF.

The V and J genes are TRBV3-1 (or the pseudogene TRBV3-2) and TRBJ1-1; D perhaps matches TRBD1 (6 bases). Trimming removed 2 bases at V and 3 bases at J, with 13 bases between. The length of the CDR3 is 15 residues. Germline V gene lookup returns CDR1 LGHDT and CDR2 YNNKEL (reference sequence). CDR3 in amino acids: CASSQQGIGDTEAFF. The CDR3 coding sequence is TGTGCCAGCAGCCAACAGGGGATCGGCGACACTGAAGCTTTCTTT.

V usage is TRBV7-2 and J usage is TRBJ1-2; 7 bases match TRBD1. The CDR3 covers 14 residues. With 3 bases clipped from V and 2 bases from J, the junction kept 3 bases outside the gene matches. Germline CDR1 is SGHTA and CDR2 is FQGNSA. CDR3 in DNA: TGTGCCAGCAGCTTTCAGGGGGGAAACTATGGCTACACCTTC. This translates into CASSFQGGNYGYTF. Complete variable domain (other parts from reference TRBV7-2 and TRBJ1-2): GAGVSQSPSNKVTEKGKDVELRCDPISGHTALYWYRQSLGQGLEFLIYFQGNSAPDKSGLPSDRFSAERTGGSVSTLTIQRTQQEDSAVYLCASSFQGGNYGYTFGSGTRLTVV.

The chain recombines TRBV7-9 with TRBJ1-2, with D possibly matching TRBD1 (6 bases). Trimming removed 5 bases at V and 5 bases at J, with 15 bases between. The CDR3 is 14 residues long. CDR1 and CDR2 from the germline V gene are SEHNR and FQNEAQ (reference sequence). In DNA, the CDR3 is TGTGCCAGCAGCCCAGGGGACGGAAGATATGGCTACACCTTC. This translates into CASSPGDGRYGYTF.

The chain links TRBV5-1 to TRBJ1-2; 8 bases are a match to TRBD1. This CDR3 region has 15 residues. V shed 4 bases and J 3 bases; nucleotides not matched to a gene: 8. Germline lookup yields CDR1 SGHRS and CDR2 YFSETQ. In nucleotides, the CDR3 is TGCGCCAGCAGCCTCGGACAGGGCAAAGACTATGGCTACACCTTC. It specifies CASSLGQGKDYGYTF.

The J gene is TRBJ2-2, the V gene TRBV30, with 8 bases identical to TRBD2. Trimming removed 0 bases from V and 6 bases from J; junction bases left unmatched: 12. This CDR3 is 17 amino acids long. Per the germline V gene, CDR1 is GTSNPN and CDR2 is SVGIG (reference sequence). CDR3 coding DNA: TGTGCCTGGAGTGTACAGGGAGCGGGGGACGCCCCCGGGGAGCTGTTTTTT. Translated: CAWSVQGAGDAPGELFF.

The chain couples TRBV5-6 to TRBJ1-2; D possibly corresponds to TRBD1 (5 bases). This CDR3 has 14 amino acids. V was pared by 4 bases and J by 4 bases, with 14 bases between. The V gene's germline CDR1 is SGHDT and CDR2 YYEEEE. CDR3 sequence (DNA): TGTGCCAGCAGCCTGGGGGTAGCGGCCTATGGCTACACCTTC. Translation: CASSLGVAAYGYTF.

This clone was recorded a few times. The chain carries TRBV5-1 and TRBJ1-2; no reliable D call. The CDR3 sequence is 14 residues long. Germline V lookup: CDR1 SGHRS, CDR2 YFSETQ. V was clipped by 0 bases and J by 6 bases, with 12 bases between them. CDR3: CASSLGFSRDGYTF. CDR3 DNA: TGCGCCAGCAGCTTGGGGTTTTCGAGGGATGGCTACACCTTC.

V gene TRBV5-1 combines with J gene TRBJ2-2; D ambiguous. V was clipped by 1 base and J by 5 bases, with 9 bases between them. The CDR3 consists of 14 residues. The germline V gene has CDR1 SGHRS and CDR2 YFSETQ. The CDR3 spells CASSLFPGTGELFF. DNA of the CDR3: TGCGCCAGCAGCTTGTTTCCGGGTACCGGGGAGCTGTTTTTT. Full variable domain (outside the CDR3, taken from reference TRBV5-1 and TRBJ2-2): KAGVTQTPRYLIKTRGQQVTLSCSPISGHRSVSWYQQTPGQGLQFLFEYFSETQRNKGNFPGRFSGRQFSNSRSEMNVSTLELGDSALYLCASSLFPGTGELFFGEGSRLTVL.

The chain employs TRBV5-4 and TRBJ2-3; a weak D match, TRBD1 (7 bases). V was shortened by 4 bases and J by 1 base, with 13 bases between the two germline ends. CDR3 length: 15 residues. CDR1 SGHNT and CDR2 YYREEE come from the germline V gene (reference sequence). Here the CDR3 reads CASSKGGGGTDTQYF. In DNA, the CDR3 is TGTGCCAGCAGCAAAGGGGGCGGGGGCACAGATACGCAGTATTTT.

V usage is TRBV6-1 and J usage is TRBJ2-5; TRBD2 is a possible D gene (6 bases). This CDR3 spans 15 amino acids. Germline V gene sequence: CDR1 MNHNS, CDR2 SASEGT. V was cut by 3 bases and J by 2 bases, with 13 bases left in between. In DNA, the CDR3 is TGTGCCAGCAGTGACACGTGGGACTCGCAAGAGACCCAGTACTTC. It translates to CASSDTWDSQETQYF.

CDR3 nucleotide sequence: TGCGCCAGCAGCCTGTGGACTAGCGGGGAGCCTGGAGAGACCCAGTACTTC. Translated: CASSLWTSGEPGETQYF. The V gene is TRBV5-1, the J gene TRBJ2-5; 12 bases are shared with TRBD2. The CDR3 has 17 amino acids. Trimming removed 4 bases from V and 4 bases from J; junction bases left unmatched: 11. Germline V lookup: CDR1 SGHRS, CDR2 YFSETQ.

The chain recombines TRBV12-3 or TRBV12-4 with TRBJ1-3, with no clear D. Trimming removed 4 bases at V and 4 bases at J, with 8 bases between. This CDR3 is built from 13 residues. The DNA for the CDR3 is TGTGCCAGCAGTTCCCCCCGGGGAAACACCATATATTTT. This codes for CASSSPRGNTIYF.

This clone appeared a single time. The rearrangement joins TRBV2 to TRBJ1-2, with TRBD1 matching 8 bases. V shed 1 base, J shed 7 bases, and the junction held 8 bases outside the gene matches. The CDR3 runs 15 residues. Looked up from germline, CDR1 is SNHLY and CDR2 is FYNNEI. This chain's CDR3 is CASSEEYRGGSGYTF. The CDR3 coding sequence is TGTGCCAGCAGTGAAGAGTACAGGGGGGGGAGTGGCTACACCTTC.

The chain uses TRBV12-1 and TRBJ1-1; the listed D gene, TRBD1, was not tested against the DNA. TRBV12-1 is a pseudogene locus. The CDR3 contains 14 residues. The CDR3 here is CASSFGGHSTEAFF. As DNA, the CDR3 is TGTGCCAGCAGCTTTGGGGGGCACAGCACTGAAGCTTTCTTT.

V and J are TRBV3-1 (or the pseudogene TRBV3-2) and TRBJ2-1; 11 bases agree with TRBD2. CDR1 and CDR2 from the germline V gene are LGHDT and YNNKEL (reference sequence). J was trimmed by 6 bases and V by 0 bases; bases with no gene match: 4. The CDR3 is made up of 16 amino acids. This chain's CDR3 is CASSQDASGGSNEQFF. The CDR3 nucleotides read TGTGCCAGCAGCCAAGATGCTAGCGGGGGGAGCAATGAGCAGTTCTTC.